The 11 T cell receptor beta chains reported below all come from one sample, sequenced in a study of sequential checkpoint blockade in melanoma (dated by TCRdb to the late 2010s). Libraries came from the immunoSEQ multiplex PCR assay. Entries here come from immuneACCESS through TCRdb and include only in-frame sequences with V and J called. Some clones fail to appear in such tables; in the studies checked, an unresolved V gene covers under half of the shortfall, and the cause of the remainder is unknown. The sample table records approximately 5,600 clones; 26% of these occur just once. The top ten constitute 8.1% of the sample. This sample's treatment or condition label indicates: randomized to nivolumab then ipilimumab (arm A) or the reverse (arm B). The sequenced sample was tumor tissue (inferred from file names), obtained from a patient given nivolumab and ipilimumab in sequence. These receptors were collected from a human donor with melanoma.

This clone is medium-sized. The V gene is TRBV9, the J gene TRBJ2-3, with D possibly being TRBD2 (5 bases). V gave up 4 bases and J gave up 0 bases, with 9 bases separating them. The germline CDR1 and CDR2 sequences are SGDLS and YYNGEE. The CDR3 runs 14 residues. The CDR3 loop is CASSTRTSTDTQYF. CDR3 in DNA: TGTGCCAGCAGCACCCGGACTAGCACAGATACGCAGTATTTT.

This clone was counted many times. The chain carries TRBV11-3 and TRBJ2-1, with 8 bases identical to TRBD1. Germline V lookup: CDR1 SGHNT, CDR2 YENEEA. J gave up 5 bases and V 5 bases, and 8 bases lay outside the gene matches. The CDR3 runs 15 residues. As DNA, the CDR3 is TGTGCCAGCAGCGAAGGGACAGGTCTCAACAATGAGCAGTTCTTC. Translating it yields CASSEGTGLNNEQFF.

The chain uses TRBV12-5 and TRBJ2-2; D tentatively fits TRBD1 or TRBD2 (5 bases each). CDR3 length: 16 amino acids. Germline-derived CDR1 and CDR2 are LGHNT and FRNRAP. Trimming removed 6 bases at V and 2 bases at J, with 16 bases between. This chain's CDR3 is CASGASGTLNTGELFF. CDR3 coding DNA: TGTGCTAGTGGAGCTTCCGGGACCTTAAACACCGGGGAGCTGTTTTTT. Filled out from reference TRBV12-5 and TRBJ2-2, the complete variable domain reads DARVTQTPRHKVTEMGQEVTMRCQPILGHNTVFWYRQTMMQGLELLAYFRNRAPLDDSGMPKDRFSAEMPDATLATLKIQPSEPRDSAVYFCASGASGTLNTGELFFGEGSRLTVL.

This clone was seen a few times. This sequence joins TRBV6-8 and TRBJ2-7; D is possibly TRBD1 (6 bases). V was trimmed by 0 bases and J by 6 bases, leaving 24 bases between them. The CDR3 runs 18 residues. In germline, CDR1 is MNHGY, CDR2 SAAAGT. CDR3 coding DNA: TGTGCCAGCAGTTACTCGATTATTTGGACCCAACAGGGAGTCGAGCAGTACTTC. Translation: CASSYSIIWTQQGVEQYF.

This clone was observed a few times. CDR3 bases: TGCGCCAGCAGCCAAGGACTAGGGGGGGTACTAGCCAAAAACATTCAGTACTTC. Protein: CASSQGLGGVLAKNIQYF. V gene TRBV1 combines with J gene TRBJ2-4; the table's D gene call, TRBD2, was not cross checked with the DNA. TRBV1 is given as a pseudogene. The CDR3 spans 18 residues.

This clone was recorded many times. The chain recombines TRBV6-1 with TRBJ1-5; TRBD1 agrees at 9 bases. The CDR3 runs to 13 residues. Looked up from germline, CDR1 is MNHNS and CDR2 is SASEGT. Trimming cost V 0 bases and J 16 bases; bases outside gene matches: 7. DNA of the CDR3: TGTGCCAGCAGTGAAGCGCGGGACAGGGCCTGTCATTTT. Protein product: CASSEARDRACHF.

This clone was detected only a few times. The chain has TRBV9 and TRBJ2-7; the D call may be TRBD1 or TRBD2 (6 bases each). The CDR3 is made up of 16 amino acids. Germline CDR1 SGDLS, CDR2 YYNGEE. V was clipped by 3 bases and J by 4 bases, with 20 bases between them. The CDR3 bases are TGTGCCAGCAGCGCCGGAGGGGGGACCCCTTTTTACGAGCAGTACTTC. Amino acids: CASSAGGGTPFYEQYF.

The table lists this clone with a few counts. The gene calls are TRBV6-7 and TRBJ2-7, with D maybe TRBD2 (6 bases). TRBV6-7 is recorded as an ORF, its role being uncertain. The CDR3 consists of 15 residues. Trimming cost V 2 bases and J 0 bases, with 11 bases left between them. CDR3 residues: CASSYLGGSSYEQYF. CDR3 DNA sequence: TGTGCCAGCAGTTACCTTGGGGGGAGCTCCTACGAGCAGTACTTC.

The rearrangement links TRBV11-3 to TRBJ1-2; D gene ambiguous. Germline V gene data show CDR1 as SGHNT and CDR2 as YENEEA. The CDR3 is 14 residues long. Deletions cut 0 bases from V and 4 bases from J, with 9 bases between. CDR3: CASSLDMRVYGYTF. CDR3 nucleotide sequence: TGTGCCAGCAGCTTAGATATGAGGGTCTATGGCTACACCTTC.

By sample fraction, this clone is medium-sized. The J gene is TRBJ1-1, the V gene TRBV11-3; D perhaps matches TRBD1 (6 bases). Germline assignment: CDR1 SGHNT and CDR2 YENEEA. V lost 4 bases, J lost 4 bases, and 19 bases lay in between. This CDR3 spans 16 amino acids. The CDR3 bases are TGTGCCAGCAGCTCCGCCGGGGGGGCAGCGACCACTGAAGCTTTCTTT. It is translated as CASSSAGGAATTEAFF.

This clone was observed a few times. This chain links TRBV6-8 with TRBJ2-1, with TRBD2 matching 13 bases. With 6 bases clipped from V and 3 bases from J, the junction kept 5 bases outside the gene matches. Germline CDR1 is MNHGY and CDR2 is SAAAGT. The CDR3 is 16 amino acids. Here the CDR3 reads CASSGLAGVIYNEQFF. The CDR3 DNA is TGTGCCAGCAGCGGACTAGCGGGAGTGATCTACAATGAGCAGTTCTTC.